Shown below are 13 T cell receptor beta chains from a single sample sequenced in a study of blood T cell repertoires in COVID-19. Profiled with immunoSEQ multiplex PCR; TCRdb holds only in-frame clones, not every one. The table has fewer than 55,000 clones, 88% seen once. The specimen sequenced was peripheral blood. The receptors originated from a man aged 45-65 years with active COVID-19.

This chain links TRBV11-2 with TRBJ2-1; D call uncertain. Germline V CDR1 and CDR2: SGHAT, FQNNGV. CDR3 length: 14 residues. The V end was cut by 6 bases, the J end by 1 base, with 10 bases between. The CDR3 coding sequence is TGTGCCAGCAGTCCCATCAGGTCCTACAATGAGCAGTTCTTC. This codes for CASSPIRSYNEQFF.

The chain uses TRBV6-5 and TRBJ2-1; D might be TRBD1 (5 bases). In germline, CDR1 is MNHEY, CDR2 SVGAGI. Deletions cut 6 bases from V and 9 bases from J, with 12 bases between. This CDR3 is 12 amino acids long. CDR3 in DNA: TGTGCCAGCAGCCAAAGGGGTGCTGAGCAGTTCTTC. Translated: CASSQRGAEQFF.

CDR3 in DNA: TGTGCCAGCAGTTTATCCCGGACAGGGGGCGCAGGCTATGGCTACACCTTC. It is translated as CASSLSRTGGAGYGYTF. This chain connects TRBV27 to TRBJ1-2, with 11 positions matching TRBD1. Looked up from germline, CDR1 is MNHEY and CDR2 is SMNVEV (reference sequence). V gave up 0 bases and J gave up 4 bases; unmatched junction bases: 7. CDR3 length: 17 residues.

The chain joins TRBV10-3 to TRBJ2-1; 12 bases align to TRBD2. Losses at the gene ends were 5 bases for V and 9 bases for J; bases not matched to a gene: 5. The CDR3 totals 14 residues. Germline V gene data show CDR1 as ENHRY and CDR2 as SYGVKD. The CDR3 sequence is CAISRLAGVSEQFF. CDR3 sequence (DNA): TGTGCCATCAGTCGACTAGCGGGAGTTTCTGAGCAGTTCTTC.

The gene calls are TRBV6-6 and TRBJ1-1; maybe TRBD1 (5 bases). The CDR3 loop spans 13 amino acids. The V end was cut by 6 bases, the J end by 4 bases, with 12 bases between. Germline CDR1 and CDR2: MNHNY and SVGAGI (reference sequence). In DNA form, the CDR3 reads TGTGCCAGCAGGGCCAGACAGAGCACTGAAGCTTTCTTT. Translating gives CASRARQSTEAFF.

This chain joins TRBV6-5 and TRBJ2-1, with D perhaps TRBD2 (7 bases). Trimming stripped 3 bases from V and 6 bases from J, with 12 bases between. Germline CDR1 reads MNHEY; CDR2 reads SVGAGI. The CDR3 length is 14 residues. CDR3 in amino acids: CASSYGGGRNEQFF. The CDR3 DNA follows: TGTGCCAGCAGTTATGGGGGGGGCCGCAATGAGCAGTTCTTC.

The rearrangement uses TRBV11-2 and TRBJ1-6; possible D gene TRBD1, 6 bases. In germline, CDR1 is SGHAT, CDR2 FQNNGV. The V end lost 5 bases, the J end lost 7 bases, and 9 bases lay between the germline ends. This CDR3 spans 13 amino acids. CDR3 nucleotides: TGTGCCAGCAGCACACAGGGAAATTCACCCCTCCACTTT. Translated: CASSTQGNSPLHF.

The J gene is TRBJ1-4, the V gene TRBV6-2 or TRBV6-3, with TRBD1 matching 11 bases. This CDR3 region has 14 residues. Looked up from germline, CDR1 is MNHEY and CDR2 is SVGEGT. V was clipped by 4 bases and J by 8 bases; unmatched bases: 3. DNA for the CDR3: TGTGCCAGCAGTTGGACAGGGGGCCGCGAAAAACTGTTTTTT. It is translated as CASSWTGGREKLFF.

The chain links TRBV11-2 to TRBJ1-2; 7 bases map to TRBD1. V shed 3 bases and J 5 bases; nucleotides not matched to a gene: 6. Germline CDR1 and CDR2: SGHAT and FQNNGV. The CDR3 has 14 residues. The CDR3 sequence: CASSLAGTAYGYTF. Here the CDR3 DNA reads TGTGCCAGCAGCTTGGCCGGGACAGCGTATGGCTACACCTTC.

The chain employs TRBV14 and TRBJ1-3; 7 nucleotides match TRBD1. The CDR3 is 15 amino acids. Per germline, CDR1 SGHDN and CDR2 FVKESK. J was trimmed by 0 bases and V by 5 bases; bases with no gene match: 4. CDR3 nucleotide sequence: TGTGCCAGCAGCTGGGACAGTAACTCTGGAAACACCATATATTTT. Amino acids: CASSWDSNSGNTIYF.

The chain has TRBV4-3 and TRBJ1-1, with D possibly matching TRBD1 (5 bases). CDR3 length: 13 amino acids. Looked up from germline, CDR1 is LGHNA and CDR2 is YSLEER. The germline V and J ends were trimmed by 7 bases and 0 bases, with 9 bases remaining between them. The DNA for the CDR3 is TGCGCCAGCACAGGGCCCCTGAACACTGAAGCTTTCTTT. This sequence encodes CASTGPLNTEAFF.

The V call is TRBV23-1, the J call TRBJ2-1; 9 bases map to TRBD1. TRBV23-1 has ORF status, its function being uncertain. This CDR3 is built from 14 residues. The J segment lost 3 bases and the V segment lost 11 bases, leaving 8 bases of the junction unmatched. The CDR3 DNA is TGCGCCGCTGGGGACAGGGACTTCTACAATGAGCAGTTCTTC. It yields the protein CAAGDRDFYNEQFF.

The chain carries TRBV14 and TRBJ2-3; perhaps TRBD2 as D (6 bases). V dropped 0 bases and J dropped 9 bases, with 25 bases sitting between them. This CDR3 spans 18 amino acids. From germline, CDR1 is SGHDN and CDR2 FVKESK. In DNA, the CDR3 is TGTGCCAGCAGCCAAGATCGACGGCCTAGCGTACCTGCGGGGACGCAGTATTTT. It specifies CASSQDRRPSVPAGTQYF.